This TCR beta chain was identified during a study of chemoradiotherapy in HPV16-positive cancers. Regarding the study as a whole: The functional HPV-specific definition rests on just a couple of HPV16-positive patients. HPV-responsive T-cell expansion during chemoradiotherapy was linked to improved recurrence-free survival in HPV16-positive patients.

Comments on this clone: The antigen remains unidentified.

The protocol was immunoSEQ multiplex PCR, while the TCRdb copy is restricted to in-frame clones and leaves out a portion. The sample contains 8,400 or so clones, 85% to 90% of which appear only once. V lost 4 bases and J lost 2, with 18 bases in between. The germline V gene encodes CDR1 MGHRA and CDR2 YSYEKL. This CDR3 comprises 16 residues. This receptor was identified in a human donor with HPV-associated anogenital cancer. The chain is built from TRBV4-1 and TRBJ2-7; perhaps TRBD1 as D (5 bases). Material: blood, obtained from a patient who underwent chemoradiotherapy. The CDR3 loop is CASSPHGTDSPYEQYF. CDR3 sequence (DNA): TGCGCCAGCAGCCCACATGGAACCGACAGTCCCTACGAGCAGTACTTC.